This T cell receptor (beta chain) was sequenced in a study of CD8 T cells in ankylosing spondylitis. Study findings and constraints: Roughly eight highly homologous variants made up a TCR beta motif that seemed to typify ankylosing spondylitis blood. Disease-linked clones displayed a CD8+ phenotype and appeared relatively rarely in peripheral blood.

One entry per CDR3 protein results from TCRdb running MiXCR on the 5' RACE reads. The sample lists roughly 670,000 distinct CDR3 sequences, over 15% occurring once. Ten or more counts support this clonotype. No antigen is known for it. This CDR3 is built from 13 residues. The germline CDR1 and CDR2 sequences are SQVTM and ANQGSEA. Trimming pared 4 bases from V and 3 bases from J, leaving 10 bases between. V gene TRBV29-1 combines with J gene TRBJ1-5; D uncertain. The receptor comes from a male donor with ankylosing spondylitis. The source material was blood, either unsorted or a sorted T cell fraction (not recorded which). CDR3 nucleotides: TGCAGCGTTGCGCACAGCCCCAATCAGCCCCAGCATTTT. Translating it yields CSVAHSPNQPQHF.